The source of this T cell receptor (beta chain) is a study of blood T cell repertoires in COVID-19. Study background: Sample material is recorded as cDNA or gDNA derived from T cells, B-cell-depleted T cells, or PBMCs.

The V end lost 8 bases, the J end lost 1 base, and 8 bases lay between the germline ends. The CDR3 consists of 12 residues. Germline V CDR1 and CDR2: SGHTA, FQGTGA. Original handling: Reference gene primer amplification gave nucleated cell count estimates. Clones were sequenced by immunoSEQ multiplex PCR, and TCRdb holds only the in-frame ones, with some missing. Clonal size and the V and J genes are those of that table, whereas D and trimming came from the DNA. The table lists a few hundred thousand clones, around nine tenths of them singletons. V gene TRBV7-3 combines with J gene TRBJ1-1, with D hard to call. Sequencing was performed on peripheral blood. The sequence was collected from a man aged 60 to 75 who had recovered from COVID-19. The CDR3 sequence: CASGGKNTEAFF. CDR3 bases: TGTGCCAGCGGAGGCAAGAACACTGAAGCTTTCTTT.